The clone carrying this T cell receptor beta chain was counted ten times or more. Its antigen is not identified. Study-level results: Tumor memory CD4+ T cell TCR gene usage was found to cluster with blood and lymph node memory CD4+ cells and with lymph node naive CD4+ cells.

The CDR3 is 12 amino acids. CDR1 and CDR2 (germline): MDHEN, SYDVKM. Trimming removed 8 bases from V and 2 bases from J, with 10 bases in between. Tregs were sorted as CD4+CD25+CD127-/low cells. Constant-region reverse primers amplified full-length variable regions, followed by semi-nested Nested Universal Primer A PCR. TCRdb reprocessed the 5' RACE reads with MiXCR, giving one entry per CDR3 protein. The sample includes about 43,000 distinct CDR3 sequences, roughly 22% seen only once; the top ten take around 4%. Sequences were obtained from Tregs sorted from a lymph node. The sequence derives from a female donor with breast cancer. The J gene is TRBJ2-7, the V gene TRBV28; D remains ambiguous. The CDR3 protein is CASRDSPYEQYF. DNA of the CDR3: TGTGCCAGCCGCGACTCACCCTACGAGCAGTACTTC.